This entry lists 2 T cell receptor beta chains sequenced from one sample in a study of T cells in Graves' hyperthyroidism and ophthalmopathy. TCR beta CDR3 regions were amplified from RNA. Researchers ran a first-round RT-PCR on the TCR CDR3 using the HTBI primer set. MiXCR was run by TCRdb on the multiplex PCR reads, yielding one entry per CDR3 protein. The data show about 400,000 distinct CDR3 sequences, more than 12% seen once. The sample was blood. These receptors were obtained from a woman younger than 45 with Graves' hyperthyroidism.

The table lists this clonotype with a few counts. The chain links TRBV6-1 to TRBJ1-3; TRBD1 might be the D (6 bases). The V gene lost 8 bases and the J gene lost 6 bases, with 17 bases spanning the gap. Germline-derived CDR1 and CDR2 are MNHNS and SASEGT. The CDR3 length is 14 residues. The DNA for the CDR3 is TGTGCCAGCGGGCGTAGGGGGAACCTAAACACCATATATTTT. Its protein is CASGRRGNLNTIYF.

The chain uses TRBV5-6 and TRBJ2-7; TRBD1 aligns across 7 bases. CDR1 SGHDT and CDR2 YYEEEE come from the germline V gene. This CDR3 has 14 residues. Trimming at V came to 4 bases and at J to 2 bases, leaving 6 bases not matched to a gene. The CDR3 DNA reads TGTGCCAGCAGCGGGGCCGGGACAGCCTACGAGCAGTACTTC. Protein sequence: CASSGAGTAYEQYF. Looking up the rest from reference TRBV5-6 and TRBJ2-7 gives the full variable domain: DAGVTQSPTHLIKTRGQQVTLRCSPKSGHDTVSWYQQALGQGPQFIFQYYEEEERQRGNFPDRFSGHQFPNYSSELNVNALLLGDSALYLCASSGAGTAYEQYFGPGTRLTVT.